These T cell receptor beta chains were read from a single sample in a study of vaccination and CD4 T cells after COVID-19. Antigens for these TCRs are unknown. TCRdb re-called the PCR reads through MiXCR, storing one row per CDR3 protein. The sample consists of 15,000 to 20,000 distinct CDR3 sequences, 50% to 65% of them appearing once. Material: CD4+ T cells from blood, cultured in vitro, obtained about 7 months after SARS-CoV-2 vaccination. These receptors came from a human donor who had recovered from COVID-19. The CDR3 runs from the conserved cysteine through the conserved F or W. A D gene is named only where the DNA matches it firmly. Expanded clones are given a class, and other clones once, few, many or no size at all.

v_gene	d_gene	abundance	j_gene	CDR3aa	CDR3nt
TRBV20-1	TRBD2	few	TRBJ2-5	CSARGGAGGPQETQYF	TGCAGTGCTAGAGGTGGAGCGGGGGGGCCTCAAGAGACCCAGTACTTC
TRBV6-1	-	-	TRBJ1-2	CASSARAALPGGYTF	TGTGCCAGCAGTGCCCGGGCCGCCCTGCCTGGTGGCTACACCTTC
TRBV10-3	TRBD2	-	TRBJ2-3	CAISEARTSGGGDTQYF	TGTGCCATCAGTGAGGCTAGGACTAGCGGGGGGGGAGATACGCAGTATTTT
TRBV2	-	-	TRBJ2-5	CASSEALRGETQYF	TGTGCCAGCAGTGAAGCGCTTCGGGGGGAGACCCAGTACTTC
TRBV15	-	-	TRBJ2-3	CATSRAALDTQYF	TGTGCCACCAGCAGAGCCGCTTTAGATACGCAGTATTTT
TRBV7-9	TRBD1	-	TRBJ2-7	CASSRDRSGEQYF	TGTGCCAGCAGCCGGGACAGGTCTGGGGAGCAGTACTTC
TRBV6-1	-	-	TRBJ1-1	CASSVKGSNTEAFF	TGTGCCAGCAGTGTTAAGGGGTCGAACACTGAAGCTTTCTTT
TRBV29-1	TRBD1	-	TRBJ2-5	CSVEGGQGSETQYF	TGCAGCGTTGAAGGCGGACAGGGGTCGGAGACCCAGTACTTC
TRBV7-3	TRBD2	-	TRBJ2-1	CASSVDRPGTSGDTKFF	TGTGCCAGCAGCGTAGACAGGCCCGGGACTAGCGGGGACACCAAGTTCTTC
TRBV19	-	-	TRBJ2-6	CASSMAWGDGANVLTF	TGTGCCAGTAGTATGGCTTGGGGGGACGGGGCCAACGTCCTGACTTTC
TRBV11-1	-	-	TRBJ2-2	CASSTDSNTGELFF	TGTGCCAGCAGCACGGACAGCAACACCGGGGAGCTGTTTTTT
TRBV7-3	-	-	TRBJ2-5	CASSLSREETQYF	TGTGCCAGCAGCTTAAGCAGGGAAGAGACCCAGTACTTC
TRBV20-1	-	-	TRBJ2-7	CSARDILAVAYEQYF	TGCAGTGCTAGAGATATCCTAGCCGTCGCCTACGAGCAGTACTTC
TRBV11-3	-	-	TRBJ1-2	CASSFGGGGYTF	TGTGCCAGCAGCTTCGGGGGGGGTGGCTACACCTTC
TRBV20-1	TRBD2	-	TRBJ2-1	CSAINAQGFAGGTGNEQFF	TGCAGTGCTATAAACGCTCAAGGCTTCGCCGGGGGGACCGGCAATGAGCAGTTCTTC
TRBV20-1	-	-	TRBJ2-1	CSARVSERNEQFF	TGCAGTGCTAGAGTCTCGGAGCGAAATGAGCAGTTCTTC